What follows are 5 T cell receptor beta chains derived from one specimen sequenced in a study of blood T cell repertoires in COVID-19. Assay used: immunoSEQ multiplex PCR; TCRdb lists only in-frame clones, some missing. The data show approximately 400,000 clones, about 87% seen once. Material for sequencing was PBMCs or T cells enriched from blood (not recorded which). The receptor set was obtained from a man aged 30 to 39 who had recovered from COVID-19.

This rearrangement joins TRBV27 to TRBJ1-5; weak D call: TRBD1 (6 bases). CDR3 size: 15 residues. The germline V gene has CDR1 MNHEY and CDR2 SMNVEV (reference sequence). V was cut by 3 bases and J by 4 bases, with 13 bases left in between. The CDR3 nucleotides are TGTGCCAGCAGTTTCCGCAGGGGCCTAAATCAGCCCCAGCATTTT. Protein: CASSFRRGLNQPQHF.

This rearrangement joins TRBV29-1 to TRBJ1-2; 7 positions agree with TRBD1. CDR1 is SQVTM and CDR2 is ANQGSEA in the germline V gene. V gave up 6 bases and J gave up 5 bases; unmatched junction bases: 12. CDR3 length: 14 amino acids. This CDR3 is CSVQGPLDSYGYTF. CDR3 bases: TGCAGCGTACAGGGGCCCCTAGATTCTTATGGCTACACCTTC.

The rearrangement uses TRBV30 and TRBJ1-1; D gene ambiguous. V gave up 4 bases and J gave up 10 bases, with 19 bases separating them. The CDR3 runs to 13 residues. Germline loops: CDR1 GTSNPN, CDR2 SVGIG (reference sequence). CDR3 amino acids: CAWNPNGFWRAFF. CDR3 nucleotides: TGTGCCTGGAACCCCAACGGGTTTTGGCGAGCTTTCTTT.

The chain is built from TRBV20-1 and TRBJ1-3; 7 positions match TRBD1. V was pared by 3 bases and J by 0 bases, with 2 bases of the junction left unmatched. Germline V CDR1 and CDR2: DFQATT, SNEGSKA (reference sequence). CDR3 length: 14 residues. The DNA for the CDR3 is TGCAGTGCTAGTCAGGGGGGCTCTGGAAACACCATATATTTT. It translates to CSASQGGSGNTIYF.

This sequence joins TRBV29-1 and TRBJ1-2; 12 bases fit TRBD1. Trimming cost V 7 bases and J 8 bases; bases outside gene matches: 8. The CDR3 totals 13 residues. Germline V gene sequence: CDR1 SQVTM, CDR2 ANQGSEA. The CDR3 nucleotides are TGCAGCGGTGGGACAGGGGGCTCTGAGGGCTACACCTTC. Encoded protein: CSGGTGGSEGYTF.